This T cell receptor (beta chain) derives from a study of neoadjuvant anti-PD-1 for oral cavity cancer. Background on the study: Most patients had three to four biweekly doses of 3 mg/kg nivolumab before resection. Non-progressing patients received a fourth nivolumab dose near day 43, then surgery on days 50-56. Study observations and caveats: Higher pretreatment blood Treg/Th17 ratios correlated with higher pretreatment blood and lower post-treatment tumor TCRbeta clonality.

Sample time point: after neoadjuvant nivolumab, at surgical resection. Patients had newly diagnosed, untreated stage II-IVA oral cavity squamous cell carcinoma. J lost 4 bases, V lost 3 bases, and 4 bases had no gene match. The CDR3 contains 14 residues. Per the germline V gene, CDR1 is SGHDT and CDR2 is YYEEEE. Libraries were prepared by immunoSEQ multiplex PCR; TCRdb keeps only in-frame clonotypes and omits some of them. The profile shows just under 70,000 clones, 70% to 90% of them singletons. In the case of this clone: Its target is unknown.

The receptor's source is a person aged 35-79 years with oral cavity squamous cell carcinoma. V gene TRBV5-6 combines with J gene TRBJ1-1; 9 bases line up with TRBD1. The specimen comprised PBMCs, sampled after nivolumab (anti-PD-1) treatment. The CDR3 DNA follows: TGTGCCAGCAGCTACCGGGACAGGGCCACTGAAGCTTTCTTT. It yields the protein CASSYRDRATEAFF. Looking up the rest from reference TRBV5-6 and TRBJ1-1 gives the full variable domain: DAGVTQSPTHLIKTRGQQVTLRCSPKSGHDTVSWYQQALGQGPQFIFQYYEEEERQRGNFPDRFSGHQFPNYSSELNVNALLLGDSALYLCASSYRDRATEAFFGQGTRLTVV.